This T cell receptor (beta chain) derives from a study of CD8 T cells in Susac syndrome. Study-level information: Patients with Susac syndrome were therapy-naive, treated with corticosteroids, or treated with intravenous immunoglobulin alone when blood was collected.

Random-hexamer reverse transcription was applied to 0.5 to 1 ug RNA. MiXCR, run by TCRdb on the immunoSEQ multiplex PCR reads, gives a single entry per CDR3 protein. The table shows about 240,000 distinct CDR3 sequences, with almost 97% occurring only once. With regard to this clonotype: Antigen unknown.

This CDR3 is 17 amino acids long. V lost 6 bases, J lost 0 bases, and 6 bases stayed unmatched. TCR beta sequencing was performed on blood CD8+ and CD4+ T cells. Negative magnetic isolation gave CD8+ and CD4+ cells; FACS enriched CD8+ TEMRA. Study-wide results and limits: The study recognized that the number of individuals in its TCR sequencing and HLA analysis was relatively small.

The sample consisted of CD4+ T cells from PBMCs. This receptor was identified in a human donor with Susac syndrome. The chain has TRBV23-1 and TRBJ2-5, with 14 bases matching TRBD2. TRBV23-1 falls under the ORF class, with uncertain function. The CDR3 region has the DNA TGCGCCAGCAGCCGACTAGCGGGAGGGCCGAACCAAGAGACCCAGTACTTC. Translating gives CASSRLAGGPNQETQYF.